Presented here are 10 T cell receptor beta chains from one specimen sequenced in a study of CD8 T cells in Susac syndrome. Reverse transcription of about 0.5 to 1 ug RNA used random hexamers. Each CDR3 protein gets one entry after TCRdb re-called the immunoSEQ multiplex PCR reads with MiXCR. This sample has some 150,000 distinct CDR3 sequences, with 90% to 95% found just once. The material sequenced was CD4+ T cells from PBMCs. The receptors come from a human donor with Susac syndrome.

CDR3: CASTNQGGPGSYEQYF. DNA for the CDR3: TGTGCCAGCACCAACCAAGGGGGGCCCGGGTCCTACGAGCAGTACTTC. This chain uses TRBV6-1 with TRBJ2-7, with D perhaps assigned TRBD1 or TRBD2 (6 bases each). The CDR3 spans 16 residues. The germline gives CDR1 MNHNS, CDR2 SASEGT. The V end was cut by 7 bases, the J end by 1 base, with 20 bases between.

V is TRBV3-1 and J is TRBJ2-3; 10 bases are a match to TRBD2. The CDR3 extends over 14 amino acids. The V gene end was trimmed by 8 bases and the J gene end by 6 bases; junction bases not matched to a gene: 8. Germline V gene lookup returns CDR1 LGHDT and CDR2 YNNKEL (reference sequence). CDR3 protein: CASAKRGGPDTQYF. CDR3 DNA: TGTGCCAGCGCCAAGCGGGGGGGCCCTGATACGCAGTATTTT.

The chain combines TRBV3-1 with TRBJ2-3; 9 nucleotides align to TRBD2. V trimming: 0 bases; J trimming: 6 bases; junction bases outside the gene matches: 13. The CDR3 contains 18 residues. CDR1 is LGHDT, CDR2 YNNKEL, per germline (reference sequence). CDR3 coding DNA: TGTGCCAGCAGCCAAGATAGTCCCGGCGGGGGGGCCAGGGATACGCAGTATTTT. Residues: CASSQDSPGGGARDTQYF.

J is TRBJ1-2 and V is TRBV3-1; no clear D. Deletions cut 2 bases from V and 8 bases from J, with 12 bases between. This CDR3 spans 13 amino acids. Germline V CDR1 and CDR2: LGHDT, YNNKEL (reference sequence). This CDR3 is CASSQLEGGGYTF. The CDR3 DNA reads as TGTGCCAGCAGCCAATTGGAGGGCGGAGGCTACACCTTC.

The V call is TRBV5-1, the J call TRBJ2-7, with TRBD1 matching over 7 bases. The CDR3 totals 15 residues. In germline, CDR1 is SGHRS, CDR2 YFSETQ. Unmatched junction bases numbered 9, after V lost 4 bases and J lost 2 bases. CDR3 DNA sequence: TGCGCCAGCAGCCCCCCCCGGGACAGCACCTACGAGCAGTACTTC. Its translation is CASSPPRDSTYEQYF.

The chain links TRBV29-1 to TRBJ1-2; 8 positions agree with TRBD1. After removal of 4 bases from V and 6 bases from J, the junction contained 7 bases not matched to a gene. Per the germline V gene, CDR1 is SQVTM and CDR2 is ANQGSEA. The CDR3 is made up of 13 amino acids. The CDR3 loop reads CSVAGQGRDGYTF. The CDR3 nucleotides read TGCAGCGTTGCCGGACAGGGAAGGGATGGCTACACCTTC.

The V and J genes are TRBV7-9 and TRBJ2-5, with D possibly TRBD1 on 5 matching bases. Trimming shortened V by 8 bases and J by 2 bases, and 9 bases separated the two germline ends. Germline V CDR1 and CDR2: SEHNR, FQNEAQ (reference sequence). The CDR3 has 12 residues. The DNA of the CDR3 is TGTGCCAGCTGGGGCAAACAAGAGACCCAGTACTTC. Translated, it gives CASWGKQETQYF.

V and J are TRBV19 and TRBJ1-5; D is unresolved. The ends were cut back, 3 bases at V and 5 bases at J, with 5 bases in the middle. The germline CDR1 and CDR2 sequences are LNHDA and SQIVND (reference sequence). There are 12 residues in the CDR3. DNA of the CDR3: TGTGCCAGTAGTATTCCCTATCAGCCCCAGCATTTT. Protein product: CASSIPYQPQHF.

This chain uses TRBV15 with TRBJ1-2, with TRBD1 as a possible D gene (5 bases). The V gene lost 3 bases and the J gene lost 0 bases, with 11 bases spanning the gap. The CDR3 covers 15 residues. Germline CDR1 LNHNV, CDR2 YYDKDF (reference sequence). CDR3 sequence: CATSSAGTANYGYTF. CDR3 DNA sequence: TGTGCCACCAGCAGCGCAGGGACGGCTAACTATGGCTACACCTTC.

The J gene is TRBJ1-2, the V gene TRBV12-3 or TRBV12-4; no firm D call. CDR3 length: 14 amino acids. Trimming cost V 4 bases and J 0 bases, with 9 bases left between them. CDR3 coding DNA: TGTGCCAGCAGTTCCTCAGCGGCTAACTATGGCTACACCTTC. It specifies CASSSSAANYGYTF.